Listed here are 6 T cell receptor beta chains from one sample, sequenced in a study of blood T cell repertoires in COVID-19. Method: immunoSEQ multiplex PCR; TCRdb's copy keeps in-frame clones and lacks some. Of more than 15,000 clones in the sample, about 89% were seen once. The sample comprised peripheral blood. Receptors were obtained from a woman aged 60-70 years with active COVID-19.

This clone was found a few times. This chain uses TRBV19 with TRBJ1-5; D unresolved. CDR1 is LNHDA and CDR2 is SQIVND in the germline V gene (reference sequence). CDR3 length equals 14 residues. With 5 bases removed from V and 3 bases from J, the gap between germline ends came to 11 bases. Here the CDR3 DNA reads TGTGCCAGTAGTGATACAGCAAACAATCAGCCCCAGCATTTT. It is translated as CASSDTANNQPQHF.

The chain carries TRBV5-1 and TRBJ2-3; 9 nucleotides match TRBD1. The CDR3 has 15 amino acids. Germline-derived CDR1 and CDR2 are SGHRS and YFSETQ. V shed 3 bases, J shed 2 bases, and the junction held 4 bases outside the gene matches. DNA for the CDR3: TGCGCCAGCAGCTCACAGGGGGCATCCACAGATACGCAGTATTTT. This encodes CASSSQGASTDTQYF.

The rearrangement joins TRBV11-2 to TRBJ2-3; 14 bases are a match to TRBD2. Germline V CDR1 and CDR2: SGHAT, FQNNGV. This CDR3 spans 17 amino acids. V gave up 4 bases and J gave up 1 base; unmatched junction bases: 4. The CDR3 loop is CASSSWTSGGRTDTQYF. The CDR3 DNA reads as TGTGCCAGCAGCTCATGGACTAGCGGGGGGCGCACAGATACGCAGTATTTT.

The chain joins TRBV4-1 to TRBJ2-2, with D tentatively TRBD1 (6 bases). CDR3 length: 13 residues. The V end lost 10 bases, the J end lost 5 bases, and 14 bases lay between the germline ends. The germline V gene encodes CDR1 MGHRA and CDR2 YSYEKL. The chain's CDR3 is CATGRGTTGELFF. The CDR3 DNA sequence: TGCGCCACCGGAAGGGGGACGACCGGGGAGCTGTTTTTT.

This clone was seen a single time. The chain carries TRBV5-4 and TRBJ2-7, with D perhaps TRBD2 (5 bases). The CDR3 consists of 12 residues. In germline, CDR1 is SGHNT, CDR2 YYREEE (reference sequence). V lost 5 bases and J 4 bases, leaving 10 bases between the germline ends. In DNA, the CDR3 is TGTGCCAGCAGTCGGCCGGGATACGAGCAGTACTTC. It is translated as CASSRPGYEQYF.

This clone has a single count. The chain is built from TRBV5-1 and TRBJ2-1; 8 bases fit TRBD1. The ends lost 4 bases at V and 3 bases at J; junction bases unmatched: 6. The CDR3 runs 15 residues. From germline, CDR1 is SGHRS and CDR2 YFSETQ. The CDR3 protein is CASSRAGGSYNEQFF. In DNA, the CDR3 is TGCGCCAGCAGCCGAGCAGGGGGCAGCTACAATGAGCAGTTCTTC.